This T cell receptor beta chain was captured in a study of CD8 T cells in ankylosing spondylitis. TCRdb called the 5' RACE reads again in MiXCR, with one record for every CDR3 protein. Of 30,000 to 45,000 distinct CDR3 sequences in the sample, 16% were seen once. This clonotype was seen repeatedly, ten times or more. Germline V lookup: CDR1 SGHRS, CDR2 YFSETQ. CDR3 length: 14 amino acids. V lost 0 bases and J lost 2, with 6 bases in between. The rearrangement uses TRBV5-1 and TRBJ2-1; D unresolved. The sequence was collected from a male donor with ankylosing spondylitis or in good health (not recorded which). The specimen was blood. CDR3: CASSLEGAYNEQFF. The CDR3 nucleotides are TGCGCCAGCAGCTTGGAGGGTGCCTACAATGAGCAGTTCTTC.